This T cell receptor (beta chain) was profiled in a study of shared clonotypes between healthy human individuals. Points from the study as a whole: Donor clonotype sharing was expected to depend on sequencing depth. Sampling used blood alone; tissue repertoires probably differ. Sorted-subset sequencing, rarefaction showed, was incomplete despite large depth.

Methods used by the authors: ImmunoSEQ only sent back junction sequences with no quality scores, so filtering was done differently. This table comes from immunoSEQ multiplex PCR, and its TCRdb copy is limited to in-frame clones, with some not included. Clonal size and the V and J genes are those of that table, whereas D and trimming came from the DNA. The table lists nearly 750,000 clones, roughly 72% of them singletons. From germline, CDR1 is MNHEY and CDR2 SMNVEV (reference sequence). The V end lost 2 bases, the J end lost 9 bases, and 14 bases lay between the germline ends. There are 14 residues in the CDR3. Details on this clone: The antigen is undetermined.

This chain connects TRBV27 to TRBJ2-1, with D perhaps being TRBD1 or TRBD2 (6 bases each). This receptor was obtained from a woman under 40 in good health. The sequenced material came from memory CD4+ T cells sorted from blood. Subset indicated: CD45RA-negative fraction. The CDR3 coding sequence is TGTGCCAGCAGTTTAAGGGGGACTCTGGTTGAGCAGTTCTTC. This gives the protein CASSLRGTLVEQFF.